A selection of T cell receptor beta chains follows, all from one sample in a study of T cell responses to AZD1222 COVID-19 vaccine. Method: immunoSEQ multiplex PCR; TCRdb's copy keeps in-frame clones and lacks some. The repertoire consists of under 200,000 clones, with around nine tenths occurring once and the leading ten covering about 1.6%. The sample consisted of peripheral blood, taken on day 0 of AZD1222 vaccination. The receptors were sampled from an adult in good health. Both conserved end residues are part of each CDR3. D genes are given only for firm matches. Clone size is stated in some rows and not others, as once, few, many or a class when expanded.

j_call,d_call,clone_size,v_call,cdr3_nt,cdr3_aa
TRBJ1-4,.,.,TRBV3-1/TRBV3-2,TGTGCCAGCAGCCAAGAATTGGGGGGAGGTGCTGAAAAACTGTTTTTT,CASSQELGGGAEKLFF
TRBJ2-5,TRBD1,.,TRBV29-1,TGCAGCGTTGACGGCCGACTTTGGGGACAGAATCAAGAGACCCAGTACTTC,CSVDGRLWGQNQETQYF
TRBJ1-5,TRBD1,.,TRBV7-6,TGTGCCAGCAGCCTGGGACAGGGCAATCAGCCCCAGCATTTT,CASSLGQGNQPQHF
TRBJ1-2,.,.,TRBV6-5,TGTGCCAGCAGTTACTCGAGGGGTAACTATGGCTACACCTTC,CASSYSRGNYGYTF
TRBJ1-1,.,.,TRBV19,TGTGCCAGTAGCCAAAGACACGACCATGAAGCTTTCTTT,CASSQRHDHEAFF
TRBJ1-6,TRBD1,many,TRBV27,TGTGCCAGCAGCTTCCAGGGGGCGCCTTCACCCCTCCACTTT,CASSFQGAPSPLHF
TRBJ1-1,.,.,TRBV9,TGTGCCAGCAGCCCTGGGGACAATGCCCGCTTAGGGGGTGAAGCTTTCTTT,CASSPGDNARLGGEAFF
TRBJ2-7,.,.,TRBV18,TGTGCCAGCTCACCATTGGCAGGGGAGGCCTACGAGCAGTACTTC,CASSPLAGEAYEQYF
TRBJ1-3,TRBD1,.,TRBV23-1,TGCGCCAGCAGTCAACGGGACAGGGGAAACACCATATATTTT,CASSQRDRGNTIYF
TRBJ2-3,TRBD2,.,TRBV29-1,TGCAGCGTTAGGGGTAGTAGCGGGGGGACCGTAGATACGCAGTATTTT,CSVRGSSGGTVDTQYF
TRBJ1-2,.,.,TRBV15,TGTGCCACCAGCAGAGATCCGACAGGAGGGAGCTATGGCTACACCTTC,CATSRDPTGGSYGYTF
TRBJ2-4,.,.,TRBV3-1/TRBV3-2,TGTGCCAGCAGCCAAGGACACCAGGGGCCCAAAAACATTCAGTACTTC,CASSQGHQGPKNIQYF
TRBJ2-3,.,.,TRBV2,TGTGCCAGCATTGGCCAATTAGATACGCAGTATTTT,CASIGQLDTQYF
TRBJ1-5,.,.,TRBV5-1,TGCGCCAGCAGCTTGAGGGAAGGTCGGCCCCAGCATTTT,CASSLREGRPQHF
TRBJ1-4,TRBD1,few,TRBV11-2,TGTGCCAGCAGCCGAGGAGGGACAGGGGCAGAAAAACTGTTTTTT,CASSRGGTGAEKLFF
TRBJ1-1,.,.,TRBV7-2,TGTGCCAGCAGCTTAGGGGGCGGAATGAACACTGAAGCTTTCTTT,CASSLGGGMNTEAFF
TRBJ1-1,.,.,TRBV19,TGTGCCAGTAGTAGGATGGAAATGAACACTGAAGCTTTCTTT,CASSRMEMNTEAFF
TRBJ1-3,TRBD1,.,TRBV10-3,TGTGCCTCGGGACAGGGTTCTGGAAACACCATATATTTT,CASGQGSGNTIYF
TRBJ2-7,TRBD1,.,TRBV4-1,TGCGCCAGCAGCCAAGATGGACAGGAGACCTACGAGCAGTACTTC,CASSQDGQETYEQYF
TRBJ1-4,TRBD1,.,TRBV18,TGTGCCAGCTCAGACCTACAGGGGAACGAAAAACTGTTTTTT,CASSDLQGNEKLFF
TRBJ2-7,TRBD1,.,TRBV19,TGTGCCAGTAGTTCCGGGACAGGATCCTACGAGCAGTACTTC,CASSSGTGSYEQYF
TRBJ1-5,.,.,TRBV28,TGTGCCAGCAGTTTAGTGGGCCGCCTGACGGGTCAGCCCCAGCATTTT,CASSLVGRLTGQPQHF
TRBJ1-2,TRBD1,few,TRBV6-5,TGTGCCAGCAGTTACCACCGGGACAGGAAATATGGCTACACCTTC,CASSYHRDRKYGYTF
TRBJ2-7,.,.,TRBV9,TGTGCCAGCAGCGTGGAGGCCGGGGGCTCCTACATCGAGCAGTACTTC,CASSVEAGGSYIEQYF
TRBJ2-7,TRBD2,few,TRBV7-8,TGTGCCAGCAGCTTAGTGTCTAGCGGGGGGGACTACGAGCAGTACTTC,CASSLVSSGGDYEQYF
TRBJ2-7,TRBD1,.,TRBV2,TGTGCCAGCAGGAGGGAGACAGGGGGCTTGGGATACGAGCAGTACTTC,CASRRETGGLGYEQYF
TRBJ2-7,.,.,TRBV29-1,TGCAGCGTTGAATTAACAGGGAGGTCCTACGAGCAGTACTTC,CSVELTGRSYEQYF
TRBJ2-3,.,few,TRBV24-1,TGTGCCACTAAAAGGGCCTCGGGTTTCACAGATACGCAGTATTTT,CATKRASGFTDTQYF
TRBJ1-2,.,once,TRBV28,TGTGCCAGCAGTTTGGACCAAATCCGTGGCTACACCTTC,CASSLDQIRGYTF
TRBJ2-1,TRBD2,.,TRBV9,TGTGCCAGCAGCGGACGGACTAGCGGGGGGGTTGAGCAGTTCTTC,CASSGRTSGGVEQFF
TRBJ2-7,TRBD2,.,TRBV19,TGTGCCAGTAGTATGGGGACTAGACCCTACGAGCAGTACTTC,CASSMGTRPYEQYF
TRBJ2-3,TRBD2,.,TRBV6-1,TGTGCCAGCAGTGAACCTCGGGGAGGGGCAGATACGCAGTATTTT,CASSEPRGGADTQYF
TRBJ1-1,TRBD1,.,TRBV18,TGTGCCAGCTCCCTACATACGACAGGGTCGAACACTGAAGCTTTCTTT,CASSLHTTGSNTEAFF
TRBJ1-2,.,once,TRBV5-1,TGCGCCAGCAGCTTTGGTTTGGCTCGAGCGGGAGAGGGCTACACCTTC,CASSFGLARAGEGYTF
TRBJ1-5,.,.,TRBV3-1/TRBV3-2,TGTGCCAGCAGCCAGGACGTAGGGGGTCAGCCCCAGCATTTT,CASSQDVGGQPQHF
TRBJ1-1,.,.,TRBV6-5,TGTGCCAGCGTTAAACAGGGTGGGAACACTGAAGCTTTCTTT,CASVKQGGNTEAFF
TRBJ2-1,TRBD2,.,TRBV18,TGTGCCAGCTCATCACAACTAGCGGGGGAGTACAATGAGCAGTTCTTC,CASSSQLAGEYNEQFF
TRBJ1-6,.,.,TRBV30,TGTGCCTGGGCAAGCTTGGAGGGTGAAAATTCACCCCTCCACTTT,CAWASLEGENSPLHF
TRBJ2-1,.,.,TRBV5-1,TGCGCCAGCAGCTTGGAGGATGGCGGTGGCGCTTCGGGGCAGTTCTTC,CASSLEDGGGASGQFF
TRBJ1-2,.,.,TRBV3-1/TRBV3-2,TGTGCCAGCAGCCAAGAGGGGAGCTATGGCTACACCTTC,CASSQEGSYGYTF
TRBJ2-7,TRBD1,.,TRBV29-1,TGCAGCGTGGCGGACAGGGCTAGGTACGAGCAGTACTTC,CSVADRARYEQYF
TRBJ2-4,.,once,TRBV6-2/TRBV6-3,TGTGCCAGCAGTTCCTGGGGTGGGGGCCCCCTAGAAAACATTCAGTACTTC,CASSSWGGGPLENIQYF
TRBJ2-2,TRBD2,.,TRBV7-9,TGTGCCAGCAGCCGCGGGGGGGTCTACACCGGGGAGCTGTTTTTT,CASSRGGVYTGELFF
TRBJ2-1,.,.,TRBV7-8,TGTGCCAGCAGCTTAGGCATGGAGCAGTTCTTC,CASSLGMEQFF
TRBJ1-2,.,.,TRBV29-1,TGCAGCGTTGAGGGCAGGTTCAGTGGCTACACCTTC,CSVEGRFSGYTF
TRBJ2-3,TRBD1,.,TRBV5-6,TGTGCCAGTCAGAATACAGGGGCCGCAGATACGCAGTATTTT,CASQNTGAADTQYF
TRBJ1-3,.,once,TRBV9,TGTGCCAGCAGCGTAGAAGACACTCCTGGAAACACCATATATTTT,CASSVEDTPGNTIYF
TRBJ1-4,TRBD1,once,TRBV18,TGTGCCAGCTCACCAACAGGGGGCTTAGGTGAAAAACTGTTTTTT,CASSPTGGLGEKLFF
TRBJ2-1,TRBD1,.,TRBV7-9,TGTGCCAGCAACGACAGGGACCCCTACAATGAGCAGTTCTTC,CASNDRDPYNEQFF
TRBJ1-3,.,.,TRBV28,TGTGCCAGCAGTTTTCGCTCTGGAAACACCATATATTTT,CASSFRSGNTIYF
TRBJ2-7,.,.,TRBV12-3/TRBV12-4,TGTGCCAGCAGTTACCGGGACCTGGGCGAGCAGTACTTC,CASSYRDLGEQYF
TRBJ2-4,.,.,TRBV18,TGTGCCAGCTCACCGAGGGGGGGGGCCTTAGCCAAAAACATTCAGTACTTC,CASSPRGGALAKNIQYF
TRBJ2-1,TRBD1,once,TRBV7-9,TGTGCCAGCAGCTCGCCCCGGACAGGGATTTTCTCCAATGAGCAGTTCTTC,CASSSPRTGIFSNEQFF
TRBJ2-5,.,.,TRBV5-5,TGTGCCAGCAGCTGGGGTTTGGGGAAGACCCAGTACTTC,CASSWGLGKTQYF
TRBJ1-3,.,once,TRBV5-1,TGCGCCAGCAGCCTACAGGAAGCTGGAAACACCATATATTTT,CASSLQEAGNTIYF
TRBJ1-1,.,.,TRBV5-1,TGCGCCAGCAGCTTGTGGTCGACGAACACTGAAGCTTTCTTT,CASSLWSTNTEAFF